This paragraph reports one TCR beta chain. The record originates from a study of blood T cell repertoires in COVID-19. Study background: The study drew acute and convalescent COVID-19 samples from the United States, Italy and Spain.

Trimming pared 5 bases from V and 4 bases from J, leaving 17 bases between. The CDR3 is made up of 16 amino acids. Germline CDR1 SEHNR, CDR2 FQNEAQ (reference sequence). Original handling: Estimation of nucleated cell counts was performed using reference gene primer amplification. Assay used: immunoSEQ multiplex PCR; TCRdb lists only in-frame clones, some missing. That table is the source of V, J and clone size, and D and trimming were worked out from the DNA. Among some 45,000 clones, 83% were seen once, and the ten largest hold roughly 8.2%. The chain carries TRBV7-9 and TRBJ1-4, with a tentative D call TRBD1 (6 bases). The TCR comes from a man aged 80 or over in a cohort sampled during active COVID-19. The source material was peripheral blood. The CDR3 loop reads CASSPLRDNRNEKLFF. As DNA, the CDR3 is TGTGCCAGCAGCCCCCTCCGGGACAACCGTAATGAAAAACTGTTTTTT.